This entry concerns a single T cell receptor (beta chain). What it binds is unknown. Sequenced by immunoSEQ multiplex PCR; TCRdb stores in-frame clones only, minus some. Seen here are over a million clones, 70% to 80% observed once, and the top ten hold approximately 1.5%. These data originate in a study of shared clonotypes between healthy human individuals. Study overall: Aged between 18 and 49, the donors were two women and a few men. For every donor, three CD4 naive, three CD4 memory, two CD8 naive and one CD8 memory plates were used.

This CDR3 region has 13 residues. CDR1 is WSHSY, CDR2 SAAADI, per germline. V was clipped by 3 bases and J by 4 bases, with 7 bases between them. Study conclusions and caveats: Only blood underwent sampling, and tissue repertoires likely differ. Roughly 4.6% of naive CD4 clonotypes were common to a handful of donors.

Sequenced sample: memory CD4+ T cells sorted from blood. The subset is: CD45RA-negative fraction. The chain couples TRBV10-2 to TRBJ1-5; D gene ambiguous. The sequence came from a man between 18 and 29 years old in good health. Here the CDR3 reads CASSEGRNQPQHF. CDR3 DNA: TGCGCCAGCAGTGAAGGACGAAATCAGCCCCAGCATTTT.